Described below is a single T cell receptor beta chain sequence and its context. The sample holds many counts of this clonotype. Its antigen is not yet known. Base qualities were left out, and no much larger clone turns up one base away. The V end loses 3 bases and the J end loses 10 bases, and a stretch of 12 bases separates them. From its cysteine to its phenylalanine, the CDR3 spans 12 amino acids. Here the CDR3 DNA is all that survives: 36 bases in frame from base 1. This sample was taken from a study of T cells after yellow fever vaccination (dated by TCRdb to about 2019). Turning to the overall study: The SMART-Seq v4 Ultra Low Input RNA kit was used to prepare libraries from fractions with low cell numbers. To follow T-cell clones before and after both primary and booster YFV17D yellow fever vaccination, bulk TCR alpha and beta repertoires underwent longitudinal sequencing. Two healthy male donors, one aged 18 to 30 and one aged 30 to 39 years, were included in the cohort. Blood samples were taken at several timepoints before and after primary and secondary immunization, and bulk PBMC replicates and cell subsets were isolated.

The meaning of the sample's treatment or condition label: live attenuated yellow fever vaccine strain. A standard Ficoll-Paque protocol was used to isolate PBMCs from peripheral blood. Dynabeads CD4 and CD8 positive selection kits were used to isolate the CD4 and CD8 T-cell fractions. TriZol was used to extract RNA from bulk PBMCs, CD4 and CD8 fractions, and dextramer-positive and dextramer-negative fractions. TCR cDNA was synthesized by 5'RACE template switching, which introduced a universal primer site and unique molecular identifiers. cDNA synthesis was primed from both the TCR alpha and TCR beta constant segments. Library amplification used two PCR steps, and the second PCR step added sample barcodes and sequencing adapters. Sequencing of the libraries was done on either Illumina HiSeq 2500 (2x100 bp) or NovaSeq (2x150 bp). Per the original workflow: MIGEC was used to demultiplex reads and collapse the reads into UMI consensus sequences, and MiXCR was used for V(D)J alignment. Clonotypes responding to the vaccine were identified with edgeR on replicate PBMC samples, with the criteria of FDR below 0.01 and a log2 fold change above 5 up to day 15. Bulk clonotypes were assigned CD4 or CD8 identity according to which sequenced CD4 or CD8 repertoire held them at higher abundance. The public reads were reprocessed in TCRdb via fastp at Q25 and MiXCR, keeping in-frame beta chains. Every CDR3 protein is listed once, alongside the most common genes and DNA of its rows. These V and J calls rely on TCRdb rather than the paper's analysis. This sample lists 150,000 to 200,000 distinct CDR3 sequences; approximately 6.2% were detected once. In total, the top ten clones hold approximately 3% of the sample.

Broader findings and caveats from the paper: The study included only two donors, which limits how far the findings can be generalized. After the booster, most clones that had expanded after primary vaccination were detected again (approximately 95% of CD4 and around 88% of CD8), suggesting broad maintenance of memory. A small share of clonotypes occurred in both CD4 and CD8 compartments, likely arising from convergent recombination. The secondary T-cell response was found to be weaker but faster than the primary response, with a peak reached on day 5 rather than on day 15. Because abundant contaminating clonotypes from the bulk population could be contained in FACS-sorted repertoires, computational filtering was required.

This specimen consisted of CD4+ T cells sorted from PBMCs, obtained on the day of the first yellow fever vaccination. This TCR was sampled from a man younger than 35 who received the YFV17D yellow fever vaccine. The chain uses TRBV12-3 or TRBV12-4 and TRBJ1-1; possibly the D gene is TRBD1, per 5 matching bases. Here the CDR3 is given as CASSFTGGRAFF. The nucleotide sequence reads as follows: TGTGCCAGCAGTTTTACAGGAGGAAGAGCTTTCTTT.